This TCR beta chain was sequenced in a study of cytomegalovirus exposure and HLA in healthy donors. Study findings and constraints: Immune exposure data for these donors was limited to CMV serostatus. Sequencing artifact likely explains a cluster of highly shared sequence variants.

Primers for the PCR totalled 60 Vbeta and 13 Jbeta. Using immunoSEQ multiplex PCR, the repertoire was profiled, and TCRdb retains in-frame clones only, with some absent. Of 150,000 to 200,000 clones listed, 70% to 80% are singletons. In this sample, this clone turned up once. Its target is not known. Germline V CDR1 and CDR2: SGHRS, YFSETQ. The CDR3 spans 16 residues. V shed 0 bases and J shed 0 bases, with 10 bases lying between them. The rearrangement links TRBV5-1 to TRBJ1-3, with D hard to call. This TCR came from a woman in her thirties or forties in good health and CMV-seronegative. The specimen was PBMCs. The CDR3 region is CASSLDRSVSGNTIYF. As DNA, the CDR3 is TGCGCCAGCAGCTTGGATCGCTCAGTCTCTGGAAACACCATATATTTT.